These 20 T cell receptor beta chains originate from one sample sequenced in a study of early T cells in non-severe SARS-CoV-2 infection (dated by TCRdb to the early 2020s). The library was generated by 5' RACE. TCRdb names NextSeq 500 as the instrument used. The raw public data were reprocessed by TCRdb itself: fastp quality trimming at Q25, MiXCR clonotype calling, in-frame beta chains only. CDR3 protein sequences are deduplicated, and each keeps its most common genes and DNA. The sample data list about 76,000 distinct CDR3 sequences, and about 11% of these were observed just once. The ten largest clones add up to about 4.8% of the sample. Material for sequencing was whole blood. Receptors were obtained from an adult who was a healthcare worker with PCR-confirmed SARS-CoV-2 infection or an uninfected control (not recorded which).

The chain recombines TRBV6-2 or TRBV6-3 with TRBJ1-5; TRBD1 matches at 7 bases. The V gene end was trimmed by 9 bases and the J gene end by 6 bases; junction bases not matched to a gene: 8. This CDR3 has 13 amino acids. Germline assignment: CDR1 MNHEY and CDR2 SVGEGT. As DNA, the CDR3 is TGTGCCAGTTGTCAGGGGGTGATTCAGCCCCAGCATTTT. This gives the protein CASCQGVIQPQHF.

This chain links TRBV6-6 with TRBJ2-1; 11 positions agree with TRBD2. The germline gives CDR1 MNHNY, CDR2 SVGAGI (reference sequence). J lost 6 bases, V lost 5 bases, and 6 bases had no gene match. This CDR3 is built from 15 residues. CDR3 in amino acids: CASSARTSGLNEQFF. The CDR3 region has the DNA TGTGCCAGCAGTGCCCGGACTAGCGGGCTCAATGAGCAGTTCTTC.

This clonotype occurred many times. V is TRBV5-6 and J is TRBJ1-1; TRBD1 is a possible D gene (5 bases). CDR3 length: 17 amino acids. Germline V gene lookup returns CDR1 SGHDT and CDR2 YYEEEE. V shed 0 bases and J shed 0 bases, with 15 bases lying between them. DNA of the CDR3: TGTGCCAGCAGCTTGGTTAGGGGCGTCGGGATGAACACTGAAGCTTTCTTT. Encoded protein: CASSLVRGVGMNTEAFF.

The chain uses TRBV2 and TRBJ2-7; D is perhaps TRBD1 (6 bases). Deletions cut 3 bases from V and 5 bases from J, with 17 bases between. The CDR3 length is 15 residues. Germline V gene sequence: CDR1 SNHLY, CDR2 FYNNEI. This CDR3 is CASSDPDRTWDEQYF. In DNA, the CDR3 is TGTGCCAGCAGTGACCCAGACAGGACTTGGGACGAGCAGTACTTC.

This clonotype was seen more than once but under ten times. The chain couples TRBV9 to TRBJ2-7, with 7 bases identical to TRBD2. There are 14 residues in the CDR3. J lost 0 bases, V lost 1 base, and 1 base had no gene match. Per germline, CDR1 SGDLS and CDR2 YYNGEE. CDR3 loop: CASSVTGGSYEQYF. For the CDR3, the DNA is TGTGCCAGCAGCGTAACGGGGGGCTCCTACGAGCAGTACTTC.

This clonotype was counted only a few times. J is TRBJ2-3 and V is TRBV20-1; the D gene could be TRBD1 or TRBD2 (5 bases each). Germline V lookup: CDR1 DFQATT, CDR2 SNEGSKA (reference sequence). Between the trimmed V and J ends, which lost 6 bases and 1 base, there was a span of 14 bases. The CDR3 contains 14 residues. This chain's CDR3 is CSAPIRGGTDTQYF. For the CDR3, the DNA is TGCAGTGCCCCGATCCGGGGCGGCACAGATACGCAGTATTTT.

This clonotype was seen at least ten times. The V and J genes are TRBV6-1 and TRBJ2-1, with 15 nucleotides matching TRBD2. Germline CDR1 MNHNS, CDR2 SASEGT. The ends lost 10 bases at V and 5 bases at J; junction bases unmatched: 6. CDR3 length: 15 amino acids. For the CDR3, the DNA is TGTGCCACTCGGACTAGCGGGGGGGCCCACAATGAGCAGTTCTTC. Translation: CATRTSGGAHNEQFF.

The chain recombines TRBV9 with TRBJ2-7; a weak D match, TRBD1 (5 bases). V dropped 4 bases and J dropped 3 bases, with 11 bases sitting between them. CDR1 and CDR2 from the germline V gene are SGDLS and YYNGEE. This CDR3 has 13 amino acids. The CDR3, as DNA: TGTGCCAGCAGCCCCCGACAGAGCTACGAGCAGTACTTC. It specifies CASSPRQSYEQYF.

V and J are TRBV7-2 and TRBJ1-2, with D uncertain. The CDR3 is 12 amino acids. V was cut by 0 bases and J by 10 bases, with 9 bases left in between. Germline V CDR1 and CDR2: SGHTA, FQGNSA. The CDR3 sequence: CASSLASLPYTF. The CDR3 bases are TGTGCCAGCAGCTTAGCTTCTCTACCCTACACCTTC.

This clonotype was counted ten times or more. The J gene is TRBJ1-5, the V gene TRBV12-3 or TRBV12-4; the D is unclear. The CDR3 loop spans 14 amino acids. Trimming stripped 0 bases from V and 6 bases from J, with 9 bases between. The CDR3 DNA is TGTGCCAGCAGTTTAGCGTGGCGCGGTCAGCCCCAGCATTTT. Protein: CASSLAWRGQPQHF.

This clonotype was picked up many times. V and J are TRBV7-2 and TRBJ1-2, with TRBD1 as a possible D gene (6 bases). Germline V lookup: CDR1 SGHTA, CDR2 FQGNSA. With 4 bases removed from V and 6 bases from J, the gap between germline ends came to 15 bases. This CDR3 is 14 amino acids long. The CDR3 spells CASSSRTDIDGYTF. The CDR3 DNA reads TGTGCCAGCAGCTCCCGGACAGACATCGATGGCTACACCTTC.

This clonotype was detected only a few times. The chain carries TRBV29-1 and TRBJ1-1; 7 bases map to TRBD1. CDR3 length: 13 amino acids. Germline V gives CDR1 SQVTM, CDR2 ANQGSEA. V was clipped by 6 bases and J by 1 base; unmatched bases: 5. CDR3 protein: CSVSDRANTEAFF. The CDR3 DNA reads TGCAGCGTCTCAGACAGGGCGAACACTGAAGCTTTCTTT.

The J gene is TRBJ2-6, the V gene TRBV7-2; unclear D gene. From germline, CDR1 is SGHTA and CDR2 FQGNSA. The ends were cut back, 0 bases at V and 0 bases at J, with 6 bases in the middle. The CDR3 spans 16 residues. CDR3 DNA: TGTGCCAGCAGCTTAGCTCTCAGCTCTGGGGCCAACGTCCTGACTTTC. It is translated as CASSLALSSGANVLTF. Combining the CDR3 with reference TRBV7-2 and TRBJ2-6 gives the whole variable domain GAGVSQSPSNKVTEKGKDVELRCDPISGHTALYWYRQSLGQGLEFLIYFQGNSAPDKSGLPSDRFSAERTGGSVSTLTIQRTQQEDSAVYLCASSLALSSGANVLTFGAGSRLTVL.

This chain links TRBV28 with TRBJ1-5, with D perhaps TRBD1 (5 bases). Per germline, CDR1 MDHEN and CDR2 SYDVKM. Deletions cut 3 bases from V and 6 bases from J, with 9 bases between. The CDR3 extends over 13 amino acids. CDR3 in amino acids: CASSFMGRQPQHF. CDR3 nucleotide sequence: TGTGCCAGCAGTTTTATGGGGCGTCAGCCCCAGCATTTT.

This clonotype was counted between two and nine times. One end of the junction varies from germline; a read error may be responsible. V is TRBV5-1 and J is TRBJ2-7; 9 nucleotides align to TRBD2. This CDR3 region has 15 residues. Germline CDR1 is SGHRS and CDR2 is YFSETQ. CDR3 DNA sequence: TGCGCCAGCAGTGCGTCCGGGACTAGCTCCAACGAGCAGTACTTC. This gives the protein CASSASGTSSNEQYF.

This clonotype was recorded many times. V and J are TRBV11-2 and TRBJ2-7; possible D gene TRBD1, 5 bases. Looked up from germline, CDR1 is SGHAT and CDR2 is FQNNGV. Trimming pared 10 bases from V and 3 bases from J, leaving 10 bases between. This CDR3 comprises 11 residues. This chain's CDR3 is CATTDIYEQYF. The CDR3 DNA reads TGTGCCACCACGGACATCTACGAGCAGTACTTC.

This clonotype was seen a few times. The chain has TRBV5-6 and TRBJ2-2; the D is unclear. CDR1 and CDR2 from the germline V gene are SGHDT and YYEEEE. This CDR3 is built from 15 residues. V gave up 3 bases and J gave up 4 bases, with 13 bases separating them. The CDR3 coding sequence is TGTGCCAGCAGCTCCAACATGAGACCCACCGGGGAGCTGTTTTTT. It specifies CASSSNMRPTGELFF.

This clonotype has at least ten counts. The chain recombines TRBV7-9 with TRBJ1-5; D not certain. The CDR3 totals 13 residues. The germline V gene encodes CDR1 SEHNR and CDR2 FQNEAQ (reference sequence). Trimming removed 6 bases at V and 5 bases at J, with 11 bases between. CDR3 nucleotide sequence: TGTGCCAGCAGAGCTAACGTGGATCAGCCCCAGCATTTT. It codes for CASRANVDQPQHF.

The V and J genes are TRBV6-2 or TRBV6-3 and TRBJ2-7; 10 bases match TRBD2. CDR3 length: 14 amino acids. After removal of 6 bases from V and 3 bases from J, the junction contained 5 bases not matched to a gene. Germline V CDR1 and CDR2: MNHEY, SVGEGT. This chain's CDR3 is CASRALAGVYEQYF. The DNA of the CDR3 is TGTGCCAGCAGAGCCCTAGCGGGAGTCTACGAGCAGTACTTC.

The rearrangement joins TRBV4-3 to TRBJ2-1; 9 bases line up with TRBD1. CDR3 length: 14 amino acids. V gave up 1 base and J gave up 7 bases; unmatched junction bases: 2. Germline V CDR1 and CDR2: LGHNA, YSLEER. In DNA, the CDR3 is TGCGCCAGCAGCCAAGGGACAGGGGAGAATGAGCAGTTCTTC. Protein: CASSQGTGENEQFF.